The 13 T cell receptor beta chains in this list originate from one sample, sequenced in a study of blood T cell repertoires in COVID-19. The repertoire was sequenced with immunoSEQ multiplex PCR; TCRdb's copy has only in-frame clones and lacks some. Of over 90,000 clones in the sample, approximately 86% were seen once. The sequenced sample consisted of peripheral blood. All receptors come from a woman in her fifties or sixties with COVID-19, enrolled during active disease.

The rearrangement joins TRBV25-1 to TRBJ1-5; 10 bases agree with TRBD1. The germline V gene has CDR1 MGHDK and CDR2 SYGVNS. The CDR3 has 16 residues. V dropped 2 bases and J dropped 1; count of bases not matched to a gene: 2. The CDR3 is CASSEGTGVSNQPQHF. The DNA of the CDR3 is TGTGCCAGCAGTGAAGGGACAGGGGTGAGCAATCAGCCCCAGCATTTT.

The rearrangement links TRBV7-9 to TRBJ1-1; D gene uncertain. V was pared by 5 bases and J by 0 bases, with 7 bases between. The CDR3 spans 13 residues. Germline lookup yields CDR1 SEHNR and CDR2 FQNEAQ (reference sequence). CDR3: CASSPPMNTEAFF. CDR3 DNA: TGTGCCAGCAGCCCCCCAATGAACACTGAAGCTTTCTTT.

This clone is a singleton in its sample. The chain couples TRBV29-1 to TRBJ2-2; a possible D gene is TRBD1 (5 bases). Trimming stripped 5 bases from V and 0 bases from J, with 10 bases between. The CDR3 totals 14 residues. Germline assignment: CDR1 SQVTM and CDR2 ANQGSEA. The CDR3 DNA follows: TGCAGCGTTTCCAGACAGACGAACACCGGGGAGCTGTTTTTT. Translated, it gives CSVSRQTNTGELFF.

The J gene is TRBJ2-5, the V gene TRBV18; D gene unclear. The V gene lost 1 base and the J gene lost 2 bases, with 8 bases spanning the gap. This CDR3 has 14 amino acids. From germline, CDR1 is KGHSH and CDR2 LQKENI. CDR3 region: CASSPRAPQETQYF. CDR3 nucleotides: TGTGCCAGCTCACCACGGGCACCTCAAGAGACCCAGTACTTC.

This chain joins TRBV21-1 and TRBJ1-1. TRBV21-1 is classified as a pseudogene. The CDR3 covers 12 residues. CDR3 nucleotides: TGTGCCAGCAGCCTATGTTCGGGGGAAGCTTTCTTT. The encoded protein is CASSLCSGEAFF.

The genes are TRBV6-5 and TRBJ2-7; perhaps TRBD2 as D (6 bases). The CDR3 has 15 amino acids. Germline V gene data show CDR1 as MNHEY and CDR2 as SVGAGI. V was trimmed by 0 bases and J by 0 bases, leaving 9 bases between them. The CDR3 coding sequence is TGTGCCAGCAGTTACTCAGCGGGCGCCTCCTACGAGCAGTACTTC. Translated: CASSYSAGASYEQYF.

DNA for the CDR3: TGTGCCAGCAGTGAGGGGCGGGGAGGCAATGAGCAGTTCTTC. It yields the protein CASSEGRGGNEQFF. V is TRBV6-1 and J is TRBJ2-1, with D possibly matching TRBD2 (6 bases). The CDR3 totals 14 residues. Germline lookup yields CDR1 MNHNS and CDR2 SASEGT. Deletions cut 3 bases from V and 6 bases from J, with 12 bases between.

This chain connects TRBV15 to TRBJ1-3; a weak D match, TRBD1 (5 bases). Deletions cut 3 bases from V and 1 base from J, with 7 bases between. Germline V CDR1 and CDR2: LNHNV, YYDKDF (reference sequence). This CDR3 comprises 14 residues. The CDR3 is CATSRRQSGNTIYF. CDR3 coding DNA: TGTGCCACCAGCAGGCGACAGTCTGGAAACACCATATATTTT.

The V and J genes are TRBV28 and TRBJ1-4; TRBD1 might be the D (6 bases). CDR1 MDHEN and CDR2 SYDVKM come from the germline V gene. The CDR3 extends over 14 amino acids. The V end lost 5 bases, the J end lost 5 bases, and 12 bases lay between the germline ends. The CDR3 DNA reads as TGTGCCAGCAGTACAGGGTTGGAGAATGAAAAACTGTTTTTT. Amino acids: CASSTGLENEKLFF.

CDR3 nucleotide sequence: TGTGCCAGCTCACCACGGGTCGGGGAGAGCGAGCAGTACTTC. Residues: CASSPRVGESEQYF. The chain recombines TRBV18 with TRBJ2-7; tentative D call: TRBD2 (5 bases). Per the germline V gene, CDR1 is KGHSH and CDR2 is LQKENI. The CDR3 consists of 14 residues. Trimming took off 1 base at V and 6 bases at J, with 13 bases between the two ends.

The chain links TRBV3-1 (or the pseudogene TRBV3-2) to TRBJ1-1, with a weak D call TRBD1 (6 bases). Germline CDR1 is LGHDT and CDR2 is YNNKEL (reference sequence). V lost 0 bases to trimming and J lost 6 bases, with 17 bases between them. This CDR3 region has 16 residues. CDR3 residues: CASSQDPGGGSSEAFF. Written as DNA, the CDR3 is TGTGCCAGCAGCCAAGATCCTGGGGGGGGCTCGTCTGAAGCTTTCTTT.

In its sample, this clone was seen once. J is TRBJ2-1 and V is TRBV21-1; the D segment call TRBD1 is taken from the table without a DNA check. TRBV21-1 is a documented pseudogene. The CDR3 loop spans 15 amino acids. This chain's CDR3 is CASSKGQGSYNEQFF. The CDR3 DNA reads TGTGCCAGCAGCAAAGGACAGGGTTCCTACAATGAGCAGTTCTTC.

This chain joins TRBV10-3 and TRBJ1-2; perhaps TRBD1 as D (5 bases). Trimming cost V 7 bases and J 8 bases, with 14 bases left between them. CDR1 and CDR2 from the germline V gene are ENHRY and SYGVKD. CDR3 length: 12 residues. The CDR3 region is CAINSQGGGYTF. The CDR3 DNA sequence: TGTGCCATCAACTCTCAGGGTGGCGGCTACACCTTC.